The 15 T cell receptor beta chains given below trace back to one sample, sequenced in a study of T cell repertoires in cytomegalovirus infection (dated by TCRdb to between 2018 and 2020). The antigens of these receptors remain unknown. The sequencer was an Illumina HiSeq 1500. TCRdb handled the public reads itself, with Q25 trimming in fastp and clone calling in MiXCR, and kept productive beta chains. Each record represents a unique CDR3 protein, reported with the most common genes and DNA among its rows. Within this sample are around 750,000 distinct CDR3 sequences, with roughly 33% of them counted one time only. The leading ten clones occupy about an eighth of the sample. The treatment or condition label of this sample denotes: in vitro stimulation with specific CMV peptide epitopes to enrich CMV-specific T cells. The input for sequencing was cultured CD8+ T cells from PBMCs, taken from culture after CMV antigen stimulation. Every receptor here comes from a human donor in good health (CMV status not recorded). Some clones in this sample may be carry-over from other donors' samples.

The chain links TRBV27 to TRBJ1-2; D perhaps matches TRBD1 (6 bases). The CDR3 length is 16 residues. Per germline, CDR1 MNHEY and CDR2 SMNVEV (reference sequence). The V end lost 3 bases, the J end lost 6 bases, and 20 bases lay between the germline ends. Written as DNA, the CDR3 is TGTGCCAGCAGTTTCGAGGGGGGAGGGGGGCTGGATGGCTACACCTTC. It translates to CASSFEGGGGLDGYTF.

This clonotype was recorded at least ten times. The chain is built from TRBV7-2 and TRBJ2-2; 9 nucleotides match TRBD1. Per the germline V gene, CDR1 is SGHTA and CDR2 is FQGNSA. The CDR3 is 16 residues long. V lost 3 bases to trimming and J lost 7 bases; unmatched junction nucleotides: 9. The CDR3 nucleotides read TGTGCCAGCAGCTTTGAAGGGACAGGGTTTGTCGGGGAGCTGTTTTTT. This translates into CASSFEGTGFVGELFF.

The chain couples TRBV15 to TRBJ2-2; no definite D call. Trimming shortened V by 3 bases and J by 3 bases, and 11 bases separated the two germline ends. Germline lookup yields CDR1 LNHNV and CDR2 YYDKDF (reference sequence). This CDR3 region has 15 residues. The CDR3 here is CATSSPDTHTGELFF. DNA of the CDR3: TGTGCCACCAGCAGCCCCGATACCCACACCGGGGAGCTGTTTTTT.

CDR3 bases: TGTGCCAGCAGTCATCTGGGGACAGGGCGGATTTCAGATACGCAGTATTTT. This sequence encodes CASSHLGTGRISDTQYF. This chain uses TRBV6-5 with TRBJ2-3, with 9 bases matching TRBD1. In germline, CDR1 is MNHEY, CDR2 SVGAGI. The CDR3 contains 17 residues. V shed 5 bases, J shed 4 bases, and the junction held 13 bases outside the gene matches.

In this sample, this clonotype turned up a few times. V usage is TRBV19 and J usage is TRBJ1-5; 8 bases are a match to TRBD1. This CDR3 is 18 amino acids long. From germline, CDR1 is LNHDA and CDR2 SQIVND (reference sequence). The V segment lost 0 bases and the J segment 0 bases; nucleotides outside the gene matches: 7. CDR3 bases: TGTGCCAGTAGTATAGATCCGGACAGGGACATTAGCAATCAGCCCCAGCATTTT. Its protein is CASSIDPDRDISNQPQHF.

The chain links TRBV9 to TRBJ2-1; 7 bases line up with TRBD1. V trimming: 0 bases; J trimming: 0 bases; junction bases outside the gene matches: 3. CDR3 length equals 16 residues. The germline V gene encodes CDR1 SGDLS and CDR2 YYNGEE. The CDR3 reads CASSVATGSSYNEQFF. CDR3 coding DNA: TGTGCCAGCAGCGTAGCGACAGGGAGCTCCTACAATGAGCAGTTCTTC.

A word on this clonotype: A read error may produce the germline difference seen at one junction end. V usage is TRBV7-4 and J usage is TRBJ1-1, with TRBD1 identical over 8 bases. The germline gives CDR1 SGHVT, CDR2 SQSDAQ. This CDR3 is built from 15 residues. CDR3 sequence reads: CVSSYPGGRGTEAFF. DNA of the CDR3: TGTGTCAGCAGCTACCCAGGGGGCCGGGGCACTGAAGCTTTCTTT.

This rearrangement joins TRBV5-6 to TRBJ1-2; 9 nucleotides agree with TRBD1. The V gene's germline CDR1 is SGHDT and CDR2 YYEEEE. Germline trimming cut 2 bases from V and 3 bases from J; bases unmatched to any gene: 14. The CDR3 covers 18 residues. CDR3 loop: CASSFSQAGQGHHYGYTF. For the CDR3, the DNA is TGTGCCAGCAGCTTCAGCCAGGCGGGACAGGGACACCACTATGGCTACACCTTC.

The sample holds a few counts of this clonotype. The chain couples TRBV5-5 to TRBJ1-2; possibly TRBD1 for D (5 bases). CDR3 length: 13 residues. Trimming shortened V by 4 bases and J by 8 bases, and 15 bases separated the two germline ends. Germline lookup yields CDR1 SGHKS and CDR2 YYEKEE (reference sequence). The CDR3 is CASSQTGAGGYTF. In DNA, the CDR3 is TGTGCCAGCAGCCAAACCGGGGCCGGAGGCTACACCTTC. Using reference TRBV5-5 and TRBJ1-2 for the parts outside the CDR3, the full variable domain is DAGVTQSPTHLIKTRGQQVTLRCSPISGHKSVSWYQQVLGQGPQFIFQYYEKEERGRGNFPDRFSARQFPNYSSELNVNALLLGDSALYLCASSQTGAGGYTFGSGTRLTVV.

V is TRBV4-2 and J is TRBJ2-7; D remains unclear. V was shortened by 2 bases and J by 3 bases, with 11 bases between the two germline ends. Per germline, CDR1 LGHNA and CDR2 YNFKEQ. The CDR3 covers 14 residues. The CDR3 region has the DNA TGTGCCAGCAGCCAATCCCCGGTTGGCTACGAGCAGTACGTC. It yields the protein CASSQSPVGYEQYV.

This rearrangement joins TRBV4-3 to TRBJ1-2; 9 nucleotides line up with TRBD1. V shed 3 bases, J shed 3 bases, and the junction held 5 bases outside the gene matches. CDR3 length: 15 residues. Germline V gene data show CDR1 as LGHNA and CDR2 as YSLEER. The CDR3 spells CASSHATGGHYGYTF. Written as DNA, the CDR3 is TGCGCCAGCAGCCACGCGACAGGGGGACACTATGGCTACACCTTC.

To note about this clonotype: At one of its ends the junction is not consistent with the germline gene, which may arise from a read error. This rearrangement joins TRBV7-9 to TRBJ1-6; D possibly corresponds to TRBD1 (5 bases). The CDR3 is 14 amino acids. Germline assignment: CDR1 SEHNR and CDR2 FQNEAQ (reference sequence). The chain's CDR3 is CANSPRAYNSPLHF. CDR3 DNA: TGTGCCAACAGCCCCAGGGCCTATAATTCACCCCTCCACTTT.

This chain joins TRBV10-3 and TRBJ1-2, with 8 bases that match TRBD1. Trimming at V came to 2 bases and at J to 4 bases, leaving 15 bases not matched to a gene. The CDR3 loop spans 18 amino acids. The germline V gene has CDR1 ENHRY and CDR2 SYGVKD. CDR3 bases: TGTGCCATCAGTGAGCCTGTCCGACCTACAGGGGGGAGCTATGGCTACACCTTC. Its protein product is CAISEPVRPTGGSYGYTF.

This clonotype was seen at least ten times. The chain links TRBV7-2 to TRBJ2-2; no clear D gene. The CDR3 has 14 amino acids. CDR1 and CDR2 from the germline V gene are SGHTA and FQGNSA. Trimming took off 8 bases at V and 2 bases at J, with 12 bases between the two ends. The CDR3 DNA reads TGTGCCAGCCGCCCTTTACATAACACCGGGGAGCTGTTTTTT. The encoded protein is CASRPLHNTGELFF.

The V call is TRBV15, the J call TRBJ2-7, with D possibly being TRBD2 (5 bases). CDR3 length: 14 amino acids. V lost 1 base and J lost 1, with 8 bases in between. Looked up from germline, CDR1 is LNHNV and CDR2 is YYDKDF (reference sequence). Here the CDR3 DNA reads TGTGCCACCAGCAGAGCGAGGGTATCCTACGAGCAGTACTTC. It yields the protein CATSRARVSYEQYF.